This T cell receptor beta chain was obtained from a study of beta chain features in type 1 diabetes. Researchers reported sorting CD4+ naive, central memory, regulatory and stem cell-like memory cells via CD45RO/CCR7/CD25/CD127/CD95/CD27. What was sequenced were expressed TCRB transcripts, since all of the isolated RNA had been reverse transcribed. About 3.5 million reads, on average, came from each naive, central memory and regulatory T cell sample. The protocol was immunoSEQ multiplex PCR, while the TCRdb copy is restricted to in-frame clones and leaves out a portion. Of over 700,000 clones listed, roughly a sixth are singletons. This clone was detected once. Source material: naive CD4+ T cells from blood. The receptor was isolated from a woman aged 18 to 35 in good health.

The CDR3 DNA is TGCGCCAGCAGCCCGGAGATAGTAGAGACCCAGTACTTC. As protein: CASSPEIVETQYF. The J gene is TRBJ2-5, the V gene TRBV5-1; no clear D. CDR3 length: 13 amino acids. The germline CDR1 and CDR2 sequences are SGHRS and YFSETQ. Trimming took 4 bases from V and 4 from J, leaving 11 bases between them.